A selection of T cell receptor beta chains follows, all from one sample in a study of T cells in Graves' hyperthyroidism and ophthalmopathy. Each CDR3 protein is one row after TCRdb ran MiXCR on the multiplex PCR reads. The table records fewer than 300,000 distinct CDR3 sequences, 25% to 30% of them present only once. Sequenced input: blood. The receptor set was obtained from a man between 40 and 49 years old with Graves' hyperthyroidism that later progressed to Graves' ophthalmopathy. Both conserved end residues are part of each CDR3.

j_gene,len,v_gene,CDR3aa
TRBJ2-2,15,TRBV7-3,CASTDLPLRTGELFF
TRBJ2-7,16,TRBV20-1,CSARDVGSGSLYEQYF
TRBJ2-7,14,TRBV7-2,CASSLVPPTYEQYF
TRBJ2-7,14,TRBV18,CASSPAGAVDEQYF
TRBJ2-5,15,TRBV5-4,CASSRDRGDRQTQYF
TRBJ2-4,15,TRBV29-1,CSVEVGSGTGNIQYF
TRBJ1-2,14,TRBV6-5,CASSYGGSNYGYTF
TRBJ1-2,15,TRBV19,CASSLGQGGLDGYTF
TRBJ2-3,16,TRBV12-3/TRBV12-4,CASSTQGSGGLDTQYF
TRBJ2-2,16,TRBV2,CASSERAAGDTGELFF
TRBJ2-7,13,TRBV6-1,CASRSTVTYEQYF
TRBJ1-5,17,TRBV27,CASSQSGVDKPNQPQHF
TRBJ1-1,13,TRBV29-1,CSVDKGENTEAFF
TRBJ2-5,11,TRBV20-1,CSADWQETQYF
TRBJ2-2,18,TRBV27,CASSFLRGRAGRTGELFF
TRBJ1-5,13,TRBV7-2,CASSRDSGQPQHF
TRBJ2-7,14,TRBV5-1,CASSLTSANYEQYF
TRBJ1-2,16,TRBV11-1,CASSLPPEGGKYGYTF
TRBJ2-7,13,TRBV25-1,CASSDSPPYEQYF
TRBJ2-7,14,TRBV6-1,CASSPGTGRYEQYF
TRBJ2-2,21,TRBV4-3,CASSQDQGGTVGTSNTGELFF
TRBJ2-7,14,TRBV6-2/TRBV6-3,CASSYGGQSYEQYF
TRBJ2-2,15,TRBV7-9,CASRWGGPNTGELFF
TRBJ2-7,14,TRBV12-3/TRBV12-4,CASSSLPLRSEQYF
TRBJ1-2,12,TRBV6-2/TRBV6-3,CASSLGPYGYTF
TRBJ2-3,11,TRBV28,CASSLKDTQYF
TRBJ1-2,13,TRBV6-5,CASSGQDGYGYTF
TRBJ1-2,12,TRBV20-1,CSAVTGTAHYTF
TRBJ1-1,12,TRBV29-1,CSVGWGANEAFF
TRBJ2-7,11,TRBV28,CASTRMGVQYF
TRBJ2-7,14,TRBV30,CAWKSGTGESEQYF
TRBJ2-2,13,TRBV20-1,CSASTGNTGELFF
TRBJ2-7,14,TRBV6-2/TRBV6-3,CASSPNRVVHEQYF
TRBJ2-5,14,TRBV28,CASSSIQGQETQYF
TRBJ2-5,15,TRBV5-1,CASSPGTGRQETQYF
TRBJ2-5,14,TRBV7-9,CASSRGLAGETQYF
TRBJ2-7,14,TRBV7-9,CASTRLAGIDEQYF
TRBJ2-4,16,TRBV12-3/TRBV12-4,CASRPGQGVSKNIQYF
TRBJ1-2,14,TRBV25-1,CASSGQGDHYGYTF
TRBJ1-1,13,TRBV20-1,CSAPSDRNTEAFF
TRBJ1-5,13,TRBV6-5,CASSYSTGSPQHF